A single sample is the source of the 21 T cell receptor beta chains below, sequenced in a study of cytomegalovirus exposure and HLA in healthy donors. The PCR had 60 Vbeta and 13 Jbeta primers. Data came from immunoSEQ multiplex PCR; TCRdb stores just in-frame clones and leaves some out. The sample contains about 120,000 clones, around 68% of which appear only once. Sequencing was performed on PBMCs. The receptors were sampled from a woman between 45 and 60 years old in good health and CMV-seropositive.

V gene TRBV30 combines with J gene TRBJ2-1, with no clear D. Trimming removed 1 base from V and 5 bases from J, with 6 bases in between. Looked up from germline, CDR1 is GTSNPN and CDR2 is SVGIG (reference sequence). This CDR3 region has 12 residues. The CDR3 DNA is TGTGCCTGGAGTGGGGCCCACAATGAGCAGTTCTTC. Protein: CAWSGAHNEQFF.

V usage is TRBV6-1 and J usage is TRBJ1-4, with D perhaps matching TRBD1 (5 bases). V shed 8 bases and J shed 5 bases, with 15 bases lying between them. The CDR3 runs 14 residues. Germline CDR1 and CDR2: MNHNS and SASEGT. The CDR3 spells CASGGDGTNEKLFF. The CDR3 bases are TGTGCCAGCGGGGGGGACGGAACCAATGAAAAACTGTTTTTT.

The chain links TRBV5-1 to TRBJ1-3; 8 bases map to TRBD1. The junction had 15 bases not matched to a gene; V was cut back by 5 bases and J by 5 bases. The germline V gene has CDR1 SGHRS and CDR2 YFSETQ. The CDR3 has 17 residues. CDR3: CASSLSQGDLRRNTIYF. The DNA of the CDR3 is TGCGCCAGCAGTCTATCACAGGGGGACTTGAGACGAAACACCATATATTTT.

The V call is TRBV7-8, the J call TRBJ1-2; 11 bases match TRBD1. The CDR3 runs to 15 residues. Germline V gene data show CDR1 as SGHVS and CDR2 as FQNEAQ. Germline trimming cut 5 bases from V and 5 bases from J; bases unmatched to any gene: 7. The CDR3 bases are TGTGCCAGCAGCCAAACGGGACAGGGGGTTTATGGCTACACCTTC. Protein sequence: CASSQTGQGVYGYTF.

This chain connects TRBV7-2 to TRBJ1-2, with D possibly TRBD1 on 6 matching bases. From germline, CDR1 is SGHTA and CDR2 FQGNSA. The V and J ends lost 1 base and 5 bases respectively, with 11 bases between them. The CDR3 runs to 14 residues. The CDR3 nucleotides are TGTGCCAGCAGCTTAGGACAGGACCCTTATGGCTACACCTTC. Amino acid sequence: CASSLGQDPYGYTF.

The rearrangement links TRBV27 to TRBJ1-5; the match to TRBD1 covers 7 bases. Per the germline V gene, CDR1 is MNHEY and CDR2 is SMNVEV (reference sequence). V lost 1 base to trimming and J lost 8 bases; unmatched junction nucleotides: 11. This CDR3 is 16 amino acids long. The CDR3 DNA is TGTGCCAGCAGTTTATGGGGGCAGGGGGAGGCCAAGCCCCAGCATTTT. It codes for CASSLWGQGEAKPQHF.

This clone turned up a few times. The CDR3 DNA sequence: TGTGCCAGCAAAGGGGCGTACAACGATGGCTACACCTTC. Its translation is CASKGAYNDGYTF. The chain joins TRBV5-4 to TRBJ1-2, with D maybe TRBD1 (5 bases). Trimming shortened V by 6 bases and J by 6 bases, and 15 bases separated the two germline ends. Germline CDR1 SGHNT, CDR2 YYREEE (reference sequence). The CDR3 is 13 amino acids.

The chain joins TRBV9 to TRBJ2-7; 7 bases are shared with TRBD2. The CDR3 length is 15 residues. V dropped 0 bases and J dropped 3; count of bases not matched to a gene: 6. Germline V CDR1 and CDR2: SGDLS, YYNGEE. The CDR3 protein is CASSVGASGGYEQYF. DNA for the CDR3: TGTGCCAGCAGCGTAGGTGCTAGCGGCGGCTACGAGCAGTACTTC.

The J gene is TRBJ1-2, the V gene TRBV6-1; 9 bases match TRBD1. This CDR3 has 15 residues. V dropped 7 bases and J dropped 4; count of bases not matched to a gene: 10. CDR1 and CDR2 from the germline V gene are MNHNS and SASEGT. The CDR3 is CASTRKDRGGYGYTF. The CDR3 region has the DNA TGTGCCAGCACCCGAAAGGACAGGGGAGGCTATGGCTACACCTTC.

V and J are TRBV6-1 and TRBJ1-1; possibly TRBD1 for D (5 bases). The CDR3 totals 14 residues. CDR1 and CDR2 from the germline V gene are MNHNS and SASEGT. Trimming left V 4 bases short and J 4 bases short, with 13 bases between. CDR3 region: CASSGEGPLTEAFF. CDR3 bases: TGTGCCAGCAGTGGGGAGGGGCCTCTCACTGAAGCTTTCTTT.

V is TRBV6-4 and J is TRBJ1-1, with D possibly TRBD1 on 5 matching bases. Trimming shortened V by 2 bases and J by 10 bases, and 11 bases separated the two germline ends. CDR1 is MRHNA, CDR2 SNTAGT, per germline. The CDR3 covers 12 residues. The CDR3: CASSDPSGAAFF. The CDR3, as DNA: TGTGCCAGCAGTGACCCTAGTGGGGCAGCTTTCTTT.

The chain links TRBV5-1 to TRBJ2-3; TRBD2 aligns across 9 bases. V was pared by 4 bases and J by 2 bases, with 2 bases of the junction left unmatched. The CDR3 totals 14 residues. CDR1 is SGHRS, CDR2 YFSETQ, per germline. DNA of the CDR3: TGCGCCAGCAGCACTAGCGGGTACACAGATACGCAGTATTTT. It yields the protein CASSTSGYTDTQYF.

In its sample, this clone was seen a few times. The chain uses TRBV28 and TRBJ1-4; D is unclear. CDR3 length: 14 residues. Trimming cost V 5 bases and J 8 bases, with 15 bases left between them. From germline, CDR1 is MDHEN and CDR2 SYDVKM. CDR3 region: CASSGPARREKLFF. The CDR3 DNA reads as TGTGCCAGCAGTGGTCCTGCGAGGAGGGAAAAACTGTTTTTT.

The rearrangement joins TRBV2 to TRBJ2-7; TRBD1 matches 9 bases. The CDR3 consists of 13 residues. V trimming: 5 bases; J trimming: 6 bases; junction bases outside the gene matches: 5. CDR1 is SNHLY, CDR2 FYNNEI, per germline. The CDR3 spells CASSLDRGREQYF. In DNA form, the CDR3 reads TGTGCCAGCAGTTTGGACAGGGGTCGCGAGCAGTACTTC.

The V call is TRBV28, the J call TRBJ1-4; 10 bases map to TRBD1. This CDR3 region has 17 residues. The V and J ends lost 5 bases and 8 bases, in that order; junction bases with no gene match: 14. Germline values: CDR1 MDHEN, CDR2 SYDVKM. CDR3 DNA sequence: TGTGCCAGCAGTCACCGACAGGGGGCCTTAGTTTGGGAAAAACTGTTTTTT. This translates into CASSHRQGALVWEKLFF.

This clone has more than one count but fewer than ten. This chain uses TRBV18 with TRBJ2-5; possible D gene TRBD1, 6 bases. Germline CDR1 is KGHSH and CDR2 is LQKENI. Between the trimmed V and J ends, which lost 6 bases and 4 bases, there was a span of 12 bases. This CDR3 contains 13 residues. CDR3 residues: CASSRPGVETQYF. CDR3 in DNA: TGTGCCAGCTCTCGACCAGGGGTAGAGACCCAGTACTTC.

This clone was counted a few times. The V gene is TRBV6-4, the J gene TRBJ2-1; TRBD2 agrees at 12 bases. With V trimmed by 5 bases and J by 8 bases, 7 bases remained unmatched. The CDR3 sequence is 15 residues long. The germline V gene encodes CDR1 MRHNA and CDR2 SNTAGT. CDR3 sequence (DNA): TGTGCCAGCAGTTCTCTAGCGGGAGGGTCGGATGAGCAGTTCTTC. Encoded protein: CASSSLAGGSDEQFF.

The CDR3 DNA reads TGTGCCAGCAGCTTGTCCCCCACACCTTACCCTAGAGGTACAGATACGCAGTATTTT. Translated, it gives CASSLSPTPYPRGTDTQYF. The V and J genes are TRBV7-2 and TRBJ2-3; D is uncertain. Trimming left V 3 bases short and J 3 bases short, with 25 bases between. The CDR3 contains 19 residues. Germline V CDR1 and CDR2: SGHTA, FQGNSA.

The chain uses TRBV7-9 and TRBJ1-3; 7 positions agree with TRBD1. The ends lost 2 bases at V and 1 base at J; junction bases unmatched: 8. The CDR3 totals 17 residues. Germline-derived CDR1 and CDR2 are SEHNR and FQNEAQ (reference sequence). The CDR3 protein is CASSLLGDSSSGNTIYF. As DNA, the CDR3 is TGTGCCAGCAGCTTATTGGGGGACAGCTCTTCTGGAAACACCATATATTTT.

V is TRBV4-3 and J is TRBJ1-5; 9 bases align to TRBD1. The CDR3 contains 20 residues. Germline V lookup: CDR1 LGHNA, CDR2 YSLEER. The V gene end was trimmed by 3 bases and the J gene end by 0 bases; junction bases not matched to a gene: 15. CDR3 in amino acids: CASSHSRTGDFRNSNQPQHF. CDR3 sequence (DNA): TGCGCCAGCAGCCACTCCAGGACAGGGGATTTCCGAAATAGCAATCAGCCCCAGCATTTT.

The rearrangement links TRBV2 to TRBJ2-5; no definite D call. The J call may be faulty, since TRBJ2-7 better matches the DNA end. Per germline, CDR1 SNHLY and CDR2 FYNNEI. CDR3 length equals 13 residues. The CDR3 DNA reads TGTGCCAGCAGTGAACCACAGTTCTACGAGCAGTACTTC. It encodes CASSEPQFYEQYF.